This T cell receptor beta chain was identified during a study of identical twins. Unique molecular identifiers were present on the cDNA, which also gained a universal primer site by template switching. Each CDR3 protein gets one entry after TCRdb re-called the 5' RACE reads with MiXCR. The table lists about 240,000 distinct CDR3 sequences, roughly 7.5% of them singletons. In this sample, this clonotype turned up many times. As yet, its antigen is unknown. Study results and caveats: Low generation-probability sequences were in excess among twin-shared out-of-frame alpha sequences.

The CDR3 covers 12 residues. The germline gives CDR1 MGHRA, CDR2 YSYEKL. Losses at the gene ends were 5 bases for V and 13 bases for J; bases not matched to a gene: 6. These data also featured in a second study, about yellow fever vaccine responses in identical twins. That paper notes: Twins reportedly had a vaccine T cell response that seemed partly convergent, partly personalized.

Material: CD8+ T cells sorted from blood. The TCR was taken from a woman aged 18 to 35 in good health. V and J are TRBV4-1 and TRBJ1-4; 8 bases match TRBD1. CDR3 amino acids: CASSTNRGVLFF. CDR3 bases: TGCGCCAGCAGCACGAACAGGGGGGTACTGTTTTTT.